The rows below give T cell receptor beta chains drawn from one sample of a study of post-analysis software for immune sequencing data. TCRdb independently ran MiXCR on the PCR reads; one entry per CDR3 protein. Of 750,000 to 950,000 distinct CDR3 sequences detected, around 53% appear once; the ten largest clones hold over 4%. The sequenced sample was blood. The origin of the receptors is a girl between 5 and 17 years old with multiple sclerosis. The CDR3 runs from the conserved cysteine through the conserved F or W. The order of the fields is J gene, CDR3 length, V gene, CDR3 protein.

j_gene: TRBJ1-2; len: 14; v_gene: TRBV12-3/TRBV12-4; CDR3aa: CASSLRGTYYGYTF
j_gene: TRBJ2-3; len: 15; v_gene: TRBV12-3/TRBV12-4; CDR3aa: CASNQNPVVPDTQYF
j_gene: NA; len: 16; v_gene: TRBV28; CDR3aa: CASSGGLAAISYEQYF
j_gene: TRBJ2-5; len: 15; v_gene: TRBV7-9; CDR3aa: CASSSGAGGPETQYF
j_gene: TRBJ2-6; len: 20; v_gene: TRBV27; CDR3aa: CASSLIGIGQIFSGANVLTF
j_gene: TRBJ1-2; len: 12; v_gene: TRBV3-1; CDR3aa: CASGTVNYGYTF
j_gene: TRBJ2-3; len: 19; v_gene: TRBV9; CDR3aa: CASSPGMGLAGGGTDTQYF
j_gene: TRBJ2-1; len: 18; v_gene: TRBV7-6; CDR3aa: CASSLAFPREGHVSEQFF
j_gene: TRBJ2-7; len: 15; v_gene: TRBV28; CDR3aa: CASSQSGTGQHEQYF
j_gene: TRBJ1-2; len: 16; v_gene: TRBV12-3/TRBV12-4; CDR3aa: CASSPKGQSLSSGYTF
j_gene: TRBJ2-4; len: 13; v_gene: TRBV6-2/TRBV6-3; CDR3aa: CASRTVAKNIQYF
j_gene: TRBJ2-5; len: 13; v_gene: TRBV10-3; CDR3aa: CAISTRGLETQYF
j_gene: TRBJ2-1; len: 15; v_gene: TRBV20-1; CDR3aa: CSARDLLAGYNEQFF
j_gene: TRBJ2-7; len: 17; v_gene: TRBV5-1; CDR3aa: CASSLQTGQLPVYEQYF
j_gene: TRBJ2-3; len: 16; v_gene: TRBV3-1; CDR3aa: CASSQAVGRLADTQYF
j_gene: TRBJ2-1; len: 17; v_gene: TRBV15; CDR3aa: CATSRESPWDAQDEQFF
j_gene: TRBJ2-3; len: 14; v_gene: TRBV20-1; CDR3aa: CSAGQAGETDTRYF
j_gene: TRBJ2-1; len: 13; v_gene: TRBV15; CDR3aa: CAAGLAGGNEQFF
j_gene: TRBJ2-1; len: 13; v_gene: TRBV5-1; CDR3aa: CASSLDIYNEQFF
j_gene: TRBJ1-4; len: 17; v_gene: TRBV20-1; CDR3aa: CSARLMAAGERNEKLFF
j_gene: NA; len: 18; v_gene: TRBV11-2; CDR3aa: CASSLDREASGAKNIQYF
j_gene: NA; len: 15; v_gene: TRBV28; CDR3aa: CASSLTRDRWETQYF
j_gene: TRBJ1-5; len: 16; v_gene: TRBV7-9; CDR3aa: CASSLGTGGGNQPQHF
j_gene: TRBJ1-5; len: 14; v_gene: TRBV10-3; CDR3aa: CATNRVRSNQPQHF
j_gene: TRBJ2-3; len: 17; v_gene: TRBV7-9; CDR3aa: CAGKPGLAGRSTDTQYF
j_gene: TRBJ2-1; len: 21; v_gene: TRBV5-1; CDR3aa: CASSFPGGLAGGKKNYNEQFF
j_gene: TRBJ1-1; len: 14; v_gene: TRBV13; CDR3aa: CASRFGQLNTEAFF
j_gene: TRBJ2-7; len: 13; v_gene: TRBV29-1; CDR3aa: CSVGQTVSYEQYF
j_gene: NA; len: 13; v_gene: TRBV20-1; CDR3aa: CSASRQGKETQYF
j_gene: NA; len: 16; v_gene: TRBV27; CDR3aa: CASSTAPGQGVYEQYF
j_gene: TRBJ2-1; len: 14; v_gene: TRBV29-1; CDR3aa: CSVEVRERGNEQFF
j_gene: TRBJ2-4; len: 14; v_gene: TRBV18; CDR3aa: CASSPGIAKNIQYF
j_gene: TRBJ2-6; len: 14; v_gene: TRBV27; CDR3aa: CASYTPFGANVLTF
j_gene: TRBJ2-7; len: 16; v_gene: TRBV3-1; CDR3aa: CASSQESSGGSYEQYF
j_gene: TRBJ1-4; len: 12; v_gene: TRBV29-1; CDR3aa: CSGTTTNEKLFF
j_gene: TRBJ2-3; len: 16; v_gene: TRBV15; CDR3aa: CATSPHSGRSRDAQYF
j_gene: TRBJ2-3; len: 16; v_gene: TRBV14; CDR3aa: CASSQVAGQSSDTQYF
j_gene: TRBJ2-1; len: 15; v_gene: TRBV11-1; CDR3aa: CASSLPRVAYNEQFF
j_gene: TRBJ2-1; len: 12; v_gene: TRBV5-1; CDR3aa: CASTHNKEDQFF
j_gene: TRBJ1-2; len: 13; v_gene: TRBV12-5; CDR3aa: CASGPHGGNGYTF
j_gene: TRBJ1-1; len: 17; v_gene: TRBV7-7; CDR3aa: CASSRYDRDRGDTEAFF
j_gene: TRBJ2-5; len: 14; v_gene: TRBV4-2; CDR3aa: CASAARSGEETQYF
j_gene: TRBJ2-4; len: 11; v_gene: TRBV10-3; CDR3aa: CATGNREEQYF
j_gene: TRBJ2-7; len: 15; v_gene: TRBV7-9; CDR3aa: CASSLRTTSPHEQYF
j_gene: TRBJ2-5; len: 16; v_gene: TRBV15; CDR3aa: CATSRDLDRGQETQYF
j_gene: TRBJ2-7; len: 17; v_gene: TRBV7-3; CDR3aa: CTSSSYPGQGSSYEQYF
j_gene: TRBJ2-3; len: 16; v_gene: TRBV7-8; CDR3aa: CASSLAPGLGTDTQYF
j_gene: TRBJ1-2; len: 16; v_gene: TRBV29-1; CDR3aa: CSVEALPGQNNYGYTF